Shown below are 29 T cell receptor beta chains from a single sample sequenced in a study of T cell responses to AZD1222 COVID-19 vaccine. Clones were sequenced by immunoSEQ multiplex PCR, and TCRdb holds only the in-frame ones, with some missing. Of 53,000 or so clones in the sample, less than 85% were seen once. Here the sequenced sample was peripheral blood, taken on day 0 of AZD1222 vaccination. Receptors were obtained from an adult in good health.

The chain recombines TRBV3-1 (or the pseudogene TRBV3-2) with TRBJ1-1; D may be TRBD1 (5 bases). Germline V gives CDR1 LGHDT, CDR2 YNNKEL (reference sequence). The CDR3 covers 14 residues. Trimming pared 1 base from V and 4 bases from J, leaving 10 bases between. The CDR3 here is CASSQVGGVTEAFF. In nucleotides, the CDR3 is TGTGCCAGCAGCCAAGTTGGGGGTGTCACTGAAGCTTTCTTT.

J is TRBJ2-5 and V is TRBV7-2; D gene unclear. Germline CDR1 is SGHTA and CDR2 is FQGNSA. V lost 6 bases to trimming and J lost 5 bases, with 16 bases between them. The CDR3 length is 14 residues. The CDR3 here is CASRLRTLEETQYF. CDR3 in DNA: TGTGCCAGCAGACTTAGGACGCTAGAGGAGACCCAGTACTTC.

The chain links TRBV19 to TRBJ1-1; D ambiguous. In germline, CDR1 is LNHDA, CDR2 SQIVND (reference sequence). V dropped 3 bases and J dropped 2 bases, with 7 bases sitting between them. The CDR3 is 13 residues long. The CDR3, as DNA: TGTGCCAGTAGTATCTACGGCAACACTGAAGCTTTCTTT. This translates into CASSIYGNTEAFF.

The genes are TRBV7-2 and TRBJ2-5; D is undetermined. Germline values: CDR1 SGHTA, CDR2 FQGNSA. The CDR3 extends over 15 amino acids. Trimming took off 1 base at V and 4 bases at J, with 13 bases between the two ends. The CDR3 coding sequence is TGTGCCAGCAGCTTAGTATTTCTGGGTGGAGAGACCCAGTACTTC. Protein product: CASSLVFLGGETQYF.

V usage is TRBV7-2 and J usage is TRBJ1-5, with D uncertain. This CDR3 has 15 residues. CDR1 is SGHTA and CDR2 is FQGNSA in the germline V gene. V dropped 5 bases and J dropped 6 bases, with 17 bases sitting between them. CDR3 bases: TGTGCCAGCAGCGCTGATCCCGGGAAAAGTCAGCCCCAGCATTTT. This translates into CASSADPGKSQPQHF. Supplemented by reference TRBV7-2 and TRBJ1-5, the full variable domain reads GAGVSQSPSNKVTEKGKDVELRCDPISGHTALYWYRQSLGQGLEFLIYFQGNSAPDKSGLPSDRFSAERTGGSVSTLTIQRTQQEDSAVYLCASSADPGKSQPQHFGDGTRLSIL.

This sequence joins TRBV27 and TRBJ2-1, with 10 bases fitting TRBD2. The V and J ends lost 2 bases and 0 bases, in that order; junction bases with no gene match: 4. Per the germline V gene, CDR1 is MNHEY and CDR2 is SMNVEV (reference sequence). The CDR3 spans 17 residues. Here the CDR3 DNA reads TGTGCCAGCAGTTTAAGTCGACTAGCGGGCTCCTACAATGAGCAGTTCTTC. It encodes CASSLSRLAGSYNEQFF.

The chain joins TRBV7-2 to TRBJ2-7, with D maybe TRBD2 (5 bases). This CDR3 has 14 amino acids. V was clipped by 0 bases and J by 6 bases, with 12 bases between them. Germline V CDR1 and CDR2: SGHTA, FQGNSA. The CDR3 DNA sequence: TGTGCCAGCAGCTTAGCGACGGGGTCGGGCGAGCAGTACTTC. The encoded protein is CASSLATGSGEQYF.

The chain couples TRBV18 to TRBJ1-3, with TRBD1 as a possible D gene (6 bases). The V and J ends lost 0 bases and 2 bases respectively, with 8 bases between them. This CDR3 has 15 residues. CDR1 KGHSH and CDR2 LQKENI come from the germline V gene. The CDR3 region has the DNA TGTGCCAGCTCACCACCGGGGGCGGCTGGAAACACCATATATTTT. Protein: CASSPPGAAGNTIYF. Based on the CDR3 plus reference TRBV18 and TRBJ1-3, the full variable domain is NAGVMQNPRHLVRRRGQEARLRCSPMKGHSHVYWYRQLPEEGLKFMVYLQKENIIDESGMPKERFSAEFPKEGPSILRIQQVVRGDSAAYFCASSPPGAAGNTIYFGEGSWLTVV.

The rearrangement links TRBV5-4 to TRBJ2-5; 7 nucleotides match TRBD2. The trim removed 3 bases at V and 3 bases at J, leaving 8 bases unmatched. Germline CDR1 and CDR2: SGHNT and YYREEE (reference sequence). The CDR3 loop spans 15 amino acids. The CDR3 sequence is CASSSPSLAEETQYF. In DNA, the CDR3 is TGTGCCAGCAGCTCCCCCAGCCTAGCGGAAGAGACCCAGTACTTC.

A word on this clone: The same CDR3 is also encoded by other DNA sequences in this sample. The chain joins TRBV19 to TRBJ1-4; D possibly corresponds to TRBD1 (5 bases). Germline loops: CDR1 LNHDA, CDR2 SQIVND (reference sequence). The CDR3 runs to 12 residues. V was pared by 3 bases and J by 9 bases, with 8 bases between. The chain's CDR3 is CASSIGGKKLFF. The CDR3 nucleotides read TGTGCCAGTAGTATCGGGGGGAAAAAACTGTTTTTT.

V is TRBV5-1 and J is TRBJ1-4; D gene uncertain. The CDR3 has 16 residues. CDR1 and CDR2 from the germline V gene are SGHRS and YFSETQ. Deletions cut 4 bases from V and 3 bases from J, with 16 bases between. CDR3 sequence reads: CASSVNVPASNEKLFF. Written as DNA, the CDR3 is TGCGCCAGCAGCGTGAACGTGCCTGCGTCTAATGAAAAACTGTTTTTT.

This chain links TRBV28 with TRBJ1-5; D unresolved. The CDR3 spans 11 residues. Deletions cut 10 bases from V and 7 bases from J, with 11 bases between. Germline V gene sequence: CDR1 MDHEN, CDR2 SYDVKM. Here the CDR3 DNA reads TGTGCCACCAAAGGGAGCCAGCCCCAGCATTTT. This codes for CATKGSQPQHF.

The rearrangement joins TRBV5-4 to TRBJ2-5; TRBD1 matches at 8 bases. Per the germline V gene, CDR1 is SGHNT and CDR2 is YYREEE (reference sequence). This CDR3 is built from 14 residues. Trimming took 4 bases from V and 5 from J; bases not matched to a gene: 7. CDR3 bases: TGTGCCAGCAGCGTGAAGGACAGGGAGGAGACCCAGTACTTC. This codes for CASSVKDREETQYF.

There are a few counts of this clone. The chain has TRBV5-6 and TRBJ1-1; D unresolved. V lost 4 bases, J lost 1 base, and 11 bases lay in between. This CDR3 has 14 amino acids. Germline V gives CDR1 SGHDT, CDR2 YYEEEE. CDR3 bases: TGTGCCAGCAGCCCTACGCCTTCGAACACTGAAGCTTTCTTT. Translating it yields CASSPTPSNTEAFF.

DNA for the CDR3: TGTGCCAGCTCCAACCTACGAGGGGGGGCGTCTGGAAACACCATATATTTT. This translates into CASSNLRGGASGNTIYF. The chain joins TRBV18 to TRBJ1-3; D is perhaps TRBD1 (6 bases). The CDR3 is 17 residues long. Looked up from germline, CDR1 is KGHSH and CDR2 is LQKENI. The ends were cut back, 6 bases at V and 1 base at J, with 19 bases in the middle. The variable domain in full, with the rest retrieved from reference TRBV18 and TRBJ1-3, is NAGVMQNPRHLVRRRGQEARLRCSPMKGHSHVYWYRQLPEEGLKFMVYLQKENIIDESGMPKERFSAEFPKEGPSILRIQQVVRGDSAAYFCASSNLRGGASGNTIYFGEGSWLTVV.

This clone was observed once. This chain connects TRBV6-5 to TRBJ1-5; tentatively, D is TRBD1 (6 bases). Germline V lookup: CDR1 MNHEY, CDR2 SVGAGI. V lost 7 bases to trimming and J lost 5 bases, with 12 bases between them. This CDR3 is 13 amino acids long. The CDR3 nucleotides read TGTGCCAGCACCAAGAGGGGGGATCAGCCCCAGCATTTT. This codes for CASTKRGDQPQHF.

The chain recombines TRBV19 with TRBJ2-3; 11 bases align to TRBD2. The ends lost 4 bases at V and 3 bases at J; junction bases unmatched: 3. The CDR3 is 15 residues long. Germline V gene data show CDR1 as LNHDA and CDR2 as SQIVND (reference sequence). The CDR3 sequence is CASSTLAGGTDTQYF. In DNA form, the CDR3 reads TGTGCCAGTAGTACCCTAGCGGGAGGTACAGATACGCAGTATTTT.

This clone has more than one count but fewer than ten. The rearrangement links TRBV5-4 to TRBJ2-7; D gene uncertain. The CDR3 has 13 residues. V was shortened by 0 bases and J by 6 bases, with 10 bases between the two germline ends. From germline, CDR1 is SGHNT and CDR2 YYREEE (reference sequence). The CDR3 loop reads CASSLGQDGEQYF. CDR3 DNA: TGTGCCAGCAGCTTGGGGCAGGACGGCGAGCAGTACTTC. Combining the CDR3 with reference TRBV5-4 and TRBJ2-7 gives the whole variable domain ETGVTQSPTHLIKTRGQQVTLRCSSQSGHNTVSWYQQALGQGPQFIFQYYREEENGRGNFPPRFSGLQFPNYSSELNVNALELDDSALYLCASSLGQDGEQYFGPGTRLTVT.

This rearrangement joins TRBV5-1 to TRBJ1-1; 7 bases fit TRBD1. The CDR3 is 14 amino acids. CDR1 and CDR2 (germline): SGHRS, YFSETQ. J lost 4 bases, V lost 4 bases, and 7 bases had no gene match. As DNA, the CDR3 is TGCGCCAGCAGCCAAGGACAGGCGGCCACTGAAGCTTTCTTT. Residues: CASSQGQAATEAFF.

This sequence joins TRBV18 and TRBJ2-7; a weak D match, TRBD2 (5 bases). V gave up 3 bases and J gave up 3 bases, with 9 bases separating them. Germline assignment: CDR1 KGHSH and CDR2 LQKENI. CDR3 length: 13 residues. For the CDR3, the DNA is TGTGCCAGCTCACCTGAGAGGGACTACGAGCAGTACTTC. This sequence encodes CASSPERDYEQYF.

This rearrangement joins TRBV7-2 to TRBJ1-2; 7 bases map to TRBD1. With V trimmed by 1 base and J by 3 bases, 8 bases remained unmatched. Germline CDR1 and CDR2: SGHTA and FQGNSA. CDR3 size: 16 residues. CDR3 sequence (DNA): TGTGCCAGCAGCTTAGACAGGGGATGGGTGGACTATGGCTACACCTTC. Its protein product is CASSLDRGWVDYGYTF. The full variable domain, in which reference TRBV7-2 and TRBJ1-2 provide the parts outside the CDR3, is GAGVSQSPSNKVTEKGKDVELRCDPISGHTALYWYRQSLGQGLEFLIYFQGNSAPDKSGLPSDRFSAERTGGSVSTLTIQRTQQEDSAVYLCASSLDRGWVDYGYTFGSGTRLTVV.

The rearrangement joins TRBV14 to TRBJ2-7; D is uncertain. This CDR3 is built from 14 residues. Deletions cut 1 base from V and 3 bases from J, with 10 bases between. Germline V gene data show CDR1 as SGHDN and CDR2 as FVKESK. CDR3 in amino acids: CASSQGHGFYEQYF. DNA of the CDR3: TGTGCCAGCAGCCAAGGTCACGGGTTCTACGAGCAGTACTTC. Together with reference TRBV14 and TRBJ2-7, the CDR3 gives the full variable domain: EAGVTQFPSHSVIEKGQTVTLRCDPISGHDNLYWYRRVMGKEIKFLLHFVKESKQDESGMPNNRFLAERTGGTYSTLKVQPAELEDSGVYFCASSQGHGFYEQYFGPGTRLTVT.

The J gene is TRBJ2-2, the V gene TRBV27; possibly TRBD1 or TRBD2 for D (5 bases each). Germline CDR1 MNHEY, CDR2 SMNVEV (reference sequence). The V end lost 10 bases, the J end lost 1 base, and 16 bases lay between the germline ends. This CDR3 is 15 amino acids long. CDR3 DNA sequence: TGTGCCACCCGTGCCGGGACCGAGAACACCGGGGAGCTGTTTTTT. Its protein is CATRAGTENTGELFF.

The rearrangement links TRBV30 to TRBJ1-1, with a weak D call TRBD1 (5 bases). Germline lookup yields CDR1 GTSNPN and CDR2 SVGIG (reference sequence). The germline V and J ends were trimmed by 3 bases and 1 base, with 15 bases remaining between them. CDR3 length: 15 amino acids. Here the CDR3 DNA reads TGTGCCTGGAGCCTCTACACTGGGGGGAACACTGAAGCTTTCTTT. Translation gives CAWSLYTGGNTEAFF.

The chain is built from TRBV3-1 (or the pseudogene TRBV3-2) and TRBJ2-7, with D perhaps TRBD2 (5 bases). The CDR3 has 13 amino acids. Germline values: CDR1 LGHDT, CDR2 YNNKEL (reference sequence). Trimming took off 3 bases at V and 5 bases at J, with 11 bases between the two ends. DNA of the CDR3: TGTGCCAGCAGCCAGCTAGCAGAAAACGAGCAGTACTTC. The encoded protein is CASSQLAENEQYF.

The rearrangement links TRBV23-1 to TRBJ1-4; no clear D gene. TRBV23-1 is noted as an ORF with a role that remains uncertain. With 3 bases removed from V and 0 bases from J, the gap between germline ends came to 17 bases. This CDR3 has 18 amino acids. The CDR3 protein is CASSQPFRSNPTNEKLFF. In DNA form, the CDR3 reads TGCGCCAGCAGTCAGCCCTTTCGTTCTAACCCAACTAATGAAAAACTGTTTTTT.

This chain links TRBV7-2 with TRBJ2-3; D is possibly TRBD2 (5 bases). Germline-derived CDR1 and CDR2 are SGHTA and FQGNSA. V dropped 0 bases and J dropped 0 bases, with 10 bases sitting between them. This CDR3 contains 16 residues. The CDR3 loop reads CASSLAGSASTDTQYF. DNA of the CDR3: TGTGCCAGCAGCTTAGCTGGGAGTGCTAGCACAGATACGCAGTATTTT. The full variable domain, completed using reference TRBV7-2 and TRBJ2-3, is GAGVSQSPSNKVTEKGKDVELRCDPISGHTALYWYRQSLGQGLEFLIYFQGNSAPDKSGLPSDRFSAERTGGSVSTLTIQRTQQEDSAVYLCASSLAGSASTDTQYFGPGTRLTVL.

Worth noting for this clone: One end of the junction varies from germline; a read error may be responsible. The chain uses TRBV10-2 and TRBJ2-2; 12 bases align to TRBD2. This CDR3 has 15 amino acids. Germline CDR1 WSHSY, CDR2 SAAADI. The CDR3 loop reads CASSRTSGNPGELFF. For the CDR3, the DNA is TGCGCCAGCAGCCGGACTAGCGGGAACCCCGGGGAGCTGTTTTTT.

V and J are TRBV7-3 and TRBJ2-7; tentatively, D is TRBD1 or TRBD2 (5 bases each). Per germline, CDR1 SGHTA and CDR2 FQGTGA. Trimming shortened V by 4 bases and J by 3 bases, and 19 bases separated the two germline ends. The CDR3 contains 16 residues. Here the CDR3 reads CASSSENRDGDYEQYF. CDR3 nucleotide sequence: TGTGCCAGCAGCTCCGAGAACCGGGACGGGGACTACGAGCAGTACTTC.